What follows are 5 T cell receptor beta chains derived from one specimen sequenced in a study of blood T cell repertoires in COVID-19. The method was immunoSEQ multiplex PCR; TCRdb's version includes in-frame clones alone and lacks a portion of them. The repertoire holds fewer than 130,000 clones, with approximately 70% as singletons. Sequences were obtained from peripheral blood. These receptor sequences come from a woman aged 60-75 years with acute or convalescent COVID-19.

This rearrangement joins TRBV2 to TRBJ2-3; D remains unclear. Germline V lookup: CDR1 SNHLY, CDR2 FYNNEI. The V and J ends lost 7 bases and 2 bases respectively, with 16 bases between them. CDR3 length: 15 amino acids. CDR3 nucleotide sequence: TGTGCCAGCAATCAAAACCGAGAGGCCACAGATACGCAGTATTTT. Translated: CASNQNREATDTQYF. Together with reference TRBV2 and TRBJ2-3, the CDR3 gives the full variable domain: EPEVTQTPSHQVTQMGQEVILRCVPISNHLYFYWYRQILGQKVEFLVSFYNNEISEKSEIFDDQFSVERPDGSNFTLKIRSTKLEDSAMYFCASNQNREATDTQYFGPGTRLTVL.

The chain employs TRBV3-1 (or the pseudogene TRBV3-2) and TRBJ2-2, with a possible D match to TRBD2 (5 bases). V lost 5 bases and J lost 8, with 18 bases in between. The CDR3 loop spans 15 amino acids. Germline V gives CDR1 LGHDT, CDR2 YNNKEL (reference sequence). The CDR3 DNA follows: TGTGCCAGCAGCGCCGGTGGACTTAGTGTGGGGGAGCTGTTTTTT. This translates into CASSAGGLSVGELFF.

This clone was picked up a small number of times. V and J are TRBV19 and TRBJ2-2; TRBD2 matches at 7 bases. Germline V gene lookup returns CDR1 LNHDA and CDR2 SQIVND (reference sequence). The CDR3 contains 15 residues. V trimming: 3 bases; J trimming: 6 bases; junction bases outside the gene matches: 7. The CDR3 is CASSIRQGGAGELFF. Here the CDR3 DNA reads TGTGCCAGTAGTATCCGTCAGGGAGGGGCCGGGGAGCTGTTTTTT.

A few counts support this clone. This chain connects TRBV7-9 to TRBJ1-5; a weak D match, TRBD1 (6 bases). V lost 2 bases and J lost 0, with 14 bases in between. Germline values: CDR1 SEHNR, CDR2 FQNEAQ (reference sequence). CDR3 length equals 17 residues. The CDR3 DNA reads as TGTGCCAGCAGCTTATCAGGGCCAGGGGTTAGCAATCAGCCCCAGCATTTT. Its protein is CASSLSGPGVSNQPQHF.

This clone was recorded once. The chain employs TRBV20-1 and TRBJ1-2; D uncertain. The V gene's germline CDR1 is DFQATT and CDR2 SNEGSKA (reference sequence). Between the trimmed V and J ends, which lost 3 bases and 5 bases, there was a span of 13 bases. The CDR3 extends over 13 amino acids. The CDR3 DNA follows: TGCAGTGCTAGTGGCGGGGTCTTGTATGGCTACACCTTC. Protein product: CSASGGVLYGYTF.